This T cell receptor beta chain was found in a study of T cell responses to AZD1222 COVID-19 vaccine. Overall study: Whether given at about 4 or about 12 weeks, second doses were pooled.

Clones were sequenced by immunoSEQ multiplex PCR, and TCRdb holds only the in-frame ones, with some missing. The sample carries under 95,000 clones, approximately 89% recorded once. The sample holds a few counts of this clone. Its antigen is currently unknown. Overall study results and limits: Among spike-specific TCRs, nearly half reportedly target unmutated variant regions. Receipt of two AZD1222 doses was followed by a rise in Spike-specific TCR breadth and depth. Donors were largely white British and mainly female; clonal diversity was possibly underestimated.

The source was peripheral blood, collected on day 0 of AZD1222 vaccination. This TCR came from an adult in good health.

DNA for the CDR3: TGTGCCAGCACCCATCCCGGGACAGGACTAGCACTTGAGCAGTTCTTC. It codes for CASTHPGTGLALEQFF. This chain joins TRBV5-8 and TRBJ2-1; either TRBD1 or TRBD2 may fit D (8 bases each). The V and J ends lost 6 bases and 9 bases respectively, with 25 bases between them. Germline CDR1 SGHTS, CDR2 YDEGEE. This CDR3 is 16 amino acids long.